This passage covers 17 T cell receptor beta chains from one sample sequenced in a study of neoadjuvant anti-PD-1 for oral cavity cancer. Assay used: immunoSEQ multiplex PCR; TCRdb lists only in-frame clones, some missing. Of roughly 14,000 clones listed, around three quarters are singletons. The sequencing used PBMCs, collected before nivolumab (anti-PD-1) treatment. The receptors stem from a person aged 35-79 years with oral cavity squamous cell carcinoma.

V is TRBV7-9 and J is TRBJ1-1, with unresolved D. Trimming cost V 4 bases and J 1 base, with 13 bases left between them. The CDR3 is made up of 15 amino acids. Germline-derived CDR1 and CDR2 are SEHNR and FQNEAQ (reference sequence). The CDR3 nucleotides are TGTGCCAGCAGCTGGAGAGGCAGAAAGAACACTGAAGCTTTCTTT. As protein: CASSWRGRKNTEAFF.

The chain recombines TRBV27 with TRBJ1-1; maybe TRBD1 (5 bases). CDR3 length equals 14 residues. V lost 4 bases and J lost 6, with 15 bases in between. Per the germline V gene, CDR1 is MNHEY and CDR2 is SMNVEV (reference sequence). The CDR3 DNA reads as TGTGCCAGCAGTTCGGGACTCCCGGTCGCTGAAGCTTTCTTT. It translates to CASSSGLPVAEAFF.

This sequence joins TRBV6-1 and TRBJ2-3, with D tentatively TRBD1 (5 bases). This CDR3 has 15 amino acids. V lost 2 bases and J lost 2, with 11 bases in between. CDR1 and CDR2 (germline): MNHNS, SASEGT. The CDR3 loop is CASSEFKGSTDTQYF. The CDR3 DNA reads as TGTGCCAGCAGTGAATTTAAGGGGTCCACAGATACGCAGTATTTT.

Concerning this clone itself: The junction and the germline gene differ at one end; a read error may be behind it. The gene calls are TRBV9 and TRBJ2-1; tentative D call: TRBD2 (6 bases). Germline CDR1 reads SGDLS; CDR2 reads YYNGEE. The CDR3 runs to 12 residues. The CDR3 loop is CASSVVGGERIF. The CDR3 coding sequence is TGTGCCAGCAGCGTAGTAGGCGGGGAACGGATCTTC.

This clone was seen only a few times. The V gene is TRBV28, the J gene TRBJ1-5, with a tentative D call TRBD1 (5 bases). The germline V gene has CDR1 MDHEN and CDR2 SYDVKM. The CDR3 sequence is 15 residues long. V was clipped by 5 bases and J by 3 bases, with 14 bases between them. DNA for the CDR3: TGTGCCAGCAGTCCCCTTCGGGGGTCCAATCAGCCCCAGCATTTT. As protein: CASSPLRGSNQPQHF.

About this clone: The junction differs from germline at one of its ends, possibly a read error. The chain is built from TRBV5-1 and TRBJ1-1, with TRBD1 matching over 8 bases. Germline-derived CDR1 and CDR2 are SGHRS and YFSETQ. The CDR3 is made up of 12 amino acids. The CDR3 nucleotides read TGCGCCAGCGGACAGGGAGGCCGCAATCTCTACTTT. It yields the protein CASGQGGRNLYF.

J is TRBJ2-2 and V is TRBV7-3, with unresolved D. Trimming removed 4 bases at V and 6 bases at J, with 6 bases between. The CDR3 is 12 amino acids. Looked up from germline, CDR1 is SGHTA and CDR2 is FQGTGA. The CDR3 sequence is CASSSSSGELFF. CDR3 in DNA: TGTGCCAGCAGCTCGAGCTCCGGGGAGCTGTTTTTT.

This sequence joins TRBV30 and TRBJ1-1; TRBD1 is a possible D gene (5 bases). Germline CDR1 reads GTSNPN; CDR2 reads SVGIG (reference sequence). Trimming took off 2 bases at V and 4 bases at J, with 11 bases between the two ends. The CDR3 loop spans 13 amino acids. This chain's CDR3 is CAWSRVGGTEAFF. CDR3 in DNA: TGTGCCTGGAGTAGGGTCGGGGGCACTGAAGCTTTCTTT. The whole variable domain, filled in from reference TRBV30 and TRBJ1-1, reads SQTIHQWPATLVQPVGSPLSLECTVEGTSNPNLYWYRQAAGRGLQLLFYSVGIGQISSEVPQNLSASRPQDRQFILSSKKLLLSDSGFYLCAWSRVGGTEAFFGQGTRLTVV.

This clone was observed a few times. The chain has TRBV5-1 and TRBJ2-4, with D unresolved. In germline, CDR1 is SGHRS, CDR2 YFSETQ. The CDR3 is made up of 14 amino acids. The V and J ends lost 8 bases and 0 bases respectively, with 12 bases between them. The CDR3 DNA reads as TGCGCCAGTCGGACGGATCTAGCCAAAAACATTCAGTACTTC. Translating gives CASRTDLAKNIQYF.

The chain uses TRBV2 and TRBJ2-1; 7 bases line up with TRBD2. The CDR3 is 12 amino acids. V shed 6 bases, J shed 6 bases, and the junction held 2 bases outside the gene matches. Germline V gene sequence: CDR1 SNHLY, CDR2 FYNNEI. The CDR3 bases are TGTGCCAGCAGGTCTAGCGGCAATGAGCAGTTCTTC. Translating gives CASRSSGNEQFF. Full variable domain (remainder filled in from reference TRBV2 and TRBJ2-1): EPEVTQTPSHQVTQMGQEVILRCVPISNHLYFYWYRQILGQKVEFLVSFYNNEISEKSEIFDDQFSVERPDGSNFTLKIRSTKLEDSAMYFCASRSSGNEQFFGPGTRLTVL.

Here the CDR3 reads CASSLTGGENTQYF. The CDR3, as DNA: TGTGCCAGCAGCCTAACAGGAGGGGAAAATACGCAGTATTTT. This chain links TRBV13 with TRBJ2-3; a possible D gene is TRBD2 (6 bases). The length of the CDR3 is 14 residues. Trimming took off 5 bases at V and 7 bases at J, with 16 bases between the two ends. Germline-derived CDR1 and CDR2 are PRHDT and FYEKMQ (reference sequence).

Regarding this clone: The junction differs from germline at one of its ends, possibly a read error. This rearrangement joins TRBV5-8 to TRBJ2-3; no firm D call. This CDR3 spans 12 amino acids. The V gene's germline CDR1 is SGHTS and CDR2 YDEGEE. The CDR3 region is CACSPPTDTQYF. The CDR3 DNA is TGTGCCTGCAGCCCCCCCACAGATACGCAGTATTTT.

V gene TRBV5-8 combines with J gene TRBJ2-3, with a tentative D call TRBD1 (5 bases). This CDR3 contains 13 residues. The germline gives CDR1 SGHTS, CDR2 YDEGEE. V lost 5 bases and J lost 4, with 11 bases in between. In DNA, the CDR3 is TGTGCCAGCAGTCTCAGGGAACCAGATACGCAGTATTTT. Encoded protein: CASSLREPDTQYF. Filled out from reference TRBV5-8 and TRBJ2-3, the complete variable domain reads EAGVTQSPTHLIKTRGQQATLRCSPISGHTSVYWYQQALGLGLQFLLWYDEGEERNRGNFPPRFSGRQFPNYSSELNVNALELEDSALYLCASSLREPDTQYFGPGTRLTVL.

About this clone: Mismatch with germline at one junction end may stem from a read error. This chain connects TRBV11-1 to TRBJ2-7, with TRBD1 matching 12 bases. The CDR3 has 13 amino acids. Germline assignment: CDR1 SGHAT and CDR2 FQDESV (reference sequence). The DNA of the CDR3 is TGTGCCAGCAGCGATGGGACAGGGGGCAAGTCGGACTTC. It yields the protein CASSDGTGGKSDF.

The chain joins TRBV4-1 to TRBJ2-5; TRBD2 is a possible D gene (5 bases). Per the germline V gene, CDR1 is MGHRA and CDR2 is YSYEKL. Between the trimmed V and J ends, which lost 4 bases and 2 bases, there was a span of 8 bases. CDR3 length: 13 amino acids. The CDR3 sequence is CASSLGIQETQYF. The CDR3, as DNA: TGCGCCAGCAGCCTCGGGATTCAAGAGACCCAGTACTTC.

This clone was observed a handful of times. This chain links TRBV5-6 with TRBJ2-1, with D possibly being TRBD1 or TRBD2 (5 bases each). Per germline, CDR1 SGHDT and CDR2 YYEEEE. The CDR3 runs to 15 residues. Deletions cut 4 bases from V and 4 bases from J, with 15 bases between. In DNA form, the CDR3 reads TGTGCCAGCAGCCGAGCCGGGACCCATTACAATGAGCAGTTCTTC. It yields the protein CASSRAGTHYNEQFF.

V gene TRBV5-6 combines with J gene TRBJ2-3; D uncertain. V was pared by 5 bases and J by 6 bases, with 7 bases between. CDR3 length equals 11 residues. The germline V gene has CDR1 SGHDT and CDR2 YYEEEE. CDR3 in DNA: TGTGCCAGCAGTGGACGTGATACGCAGTATTTT. Translation gives CASSGRDTQYF. Using reference TRBV5-6 and TRBJ2-3 for the parts outside the CDR3, the full variable domain is DAGVTQSPTHLIKTRGQQVTLRCSPKSGHDTVSWYQQALGQGPQFIFQYYEEEERQRGNFPDRFSGHQFPNYSSELNVNALLLGDSALYLCASSGRDTQYFGPGTRLTVL.